The present TCR beta chain was sequenced within a study of blood T cells in healthy people across ages. For the second PCR, which ran for 7 to 11 cycles, a sample-barcoded 5' primer and a J-beta primer mix were used. TCRdb reprocessed the 5' RACE reads via MiXCR and lists one record per CDR3 protein. The sample lists more than 1,400,000 distinct CDR3 sequences, roughly 40% seen once, with less than 8% in the top ten. The study, taken as a whole, reports: More naive CD4+ cells and higher diversity were found in long-lived than in aged donors.

Donors were healthy Caucasian individuals from Russia aged roughly 6 to 90. PBMCs were isolated at a quantity of at least 6.5 million per sample. A minimum of 5.5 micrograms of total RNA was extracted per sample. Concerning this clonotype: What it binds is not known.

This CDR3 region has 12 residues. Trimming removed 4 bases at V and 5 bases at J, with 9 bases between. CDR1 is MNHNS, CDR2 SASEGT, per germline. This TCR was recovered from a woman between 18 and 29 years old in good health. The rearrangement links TRBV6-1 to TRBJ2-7, with D perhaps matching TRBD2 (5 bases). Sequenced input: blood. CDR3 nucleotide sequence: TGTGCCAGCAGTGGAGGGATCGACGAGCAGTACTTC. Protein product: CASSGGIDEQYF.